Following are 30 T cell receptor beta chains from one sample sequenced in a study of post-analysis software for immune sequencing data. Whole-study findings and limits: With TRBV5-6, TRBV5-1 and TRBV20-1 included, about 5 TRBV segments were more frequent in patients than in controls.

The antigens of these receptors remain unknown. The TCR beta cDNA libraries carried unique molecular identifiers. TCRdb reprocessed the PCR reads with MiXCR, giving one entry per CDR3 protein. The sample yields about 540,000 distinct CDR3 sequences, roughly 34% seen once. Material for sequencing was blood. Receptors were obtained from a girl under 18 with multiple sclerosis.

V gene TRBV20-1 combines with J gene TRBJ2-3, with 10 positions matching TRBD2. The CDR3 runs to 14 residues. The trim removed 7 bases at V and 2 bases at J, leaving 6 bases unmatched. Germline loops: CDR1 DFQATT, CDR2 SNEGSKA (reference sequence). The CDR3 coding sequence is TGCAGTGTATTACTAGCGGGAAACACAGATACGCAGTATTTT. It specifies CSVLLAGNTDTQYF.

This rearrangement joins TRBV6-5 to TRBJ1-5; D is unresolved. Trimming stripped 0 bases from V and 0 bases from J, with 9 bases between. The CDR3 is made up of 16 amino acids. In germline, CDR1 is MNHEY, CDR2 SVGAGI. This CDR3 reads CASSYSWGRSNQPQHF. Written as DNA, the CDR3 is TGTGCCAGCAGTTACTCGTGGGGTCGTAGCAATCAGCCCCAGCATTTT.

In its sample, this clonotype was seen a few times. The CDR3 protein is CASNAPYGGGQETQYF. The CDR3 bases are TGTGCCAGCAACGCTCCGTACGGCGGGGGACAAGAGACCCAGTACTTC. This chain links TRBV7-2 with TRBJ2-5, with TRBD2 matching 7 bases. This CDR3 spans 16 amino acids. With 7 bases clipped from V and 2 bases from J, the junction kept 13 bases outside the gene matches. Germline V gene lookup returns CDR1 SGHTA and CDR2 FQGNSA.

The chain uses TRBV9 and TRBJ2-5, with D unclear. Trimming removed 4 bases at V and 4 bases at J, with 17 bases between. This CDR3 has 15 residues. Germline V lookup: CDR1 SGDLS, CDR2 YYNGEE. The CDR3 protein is CASSTRDRVGETQYF. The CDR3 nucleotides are TGTGCCAGCAGCACCCGTGATAGGGTAGGAGAGACCCAGTACTTC.

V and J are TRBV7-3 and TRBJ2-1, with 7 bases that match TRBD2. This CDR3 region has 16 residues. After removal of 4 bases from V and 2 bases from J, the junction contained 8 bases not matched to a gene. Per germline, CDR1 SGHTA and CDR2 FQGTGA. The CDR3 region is CASSSVPGTTYNEQFF. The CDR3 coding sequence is TGTGCCAGCAGCTCCGTCCCCGGGACTACCTACAATGAGCAGTTCTTC.

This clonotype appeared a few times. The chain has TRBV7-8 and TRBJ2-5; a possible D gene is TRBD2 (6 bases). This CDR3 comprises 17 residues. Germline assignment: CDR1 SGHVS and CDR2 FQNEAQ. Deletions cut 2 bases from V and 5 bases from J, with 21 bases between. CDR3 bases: TGTGCCAGCAGCTTAATACAATTGCGGCCTCGGGGGGAGACCCAGTACTTC. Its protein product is CASSLIQLRPRGETQYF.

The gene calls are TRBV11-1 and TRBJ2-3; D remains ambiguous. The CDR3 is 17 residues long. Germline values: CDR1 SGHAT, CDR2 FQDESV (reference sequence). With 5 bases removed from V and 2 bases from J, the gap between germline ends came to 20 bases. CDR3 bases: TGTGCCAGCAGCCCGCTTTGGGCTCCCATGCACACAGATACGCAGTATTTT. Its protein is CASSPLWAPMHTDTQYF.

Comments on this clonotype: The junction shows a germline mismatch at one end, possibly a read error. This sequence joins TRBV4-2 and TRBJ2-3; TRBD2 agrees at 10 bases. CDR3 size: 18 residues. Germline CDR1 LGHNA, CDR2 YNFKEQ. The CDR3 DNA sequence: TGTGCCAACAGCCAAGAGGGTCGAGCGGGGGGGCGATCAGATACGCAGTATTTT. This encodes CANSQEGRAGGRSDTQYF.

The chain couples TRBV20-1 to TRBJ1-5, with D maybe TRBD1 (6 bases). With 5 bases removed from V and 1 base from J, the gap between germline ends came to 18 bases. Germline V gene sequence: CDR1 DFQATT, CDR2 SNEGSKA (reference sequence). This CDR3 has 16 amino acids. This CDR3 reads CSAGMGLQGSNQPQHF. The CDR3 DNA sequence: TGCAGTGCTGGGATGGGTCTACAGGGAAGCAATCAGCCCCAGCATTTT.

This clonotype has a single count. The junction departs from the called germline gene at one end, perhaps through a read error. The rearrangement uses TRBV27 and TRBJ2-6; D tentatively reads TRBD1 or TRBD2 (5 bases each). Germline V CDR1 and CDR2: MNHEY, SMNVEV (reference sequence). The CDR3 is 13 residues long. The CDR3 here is CASRGVGANALTF. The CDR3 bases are TGTGCCAGCAGGGGGGTCGGGGCCAACGCCCTGACTTTC.

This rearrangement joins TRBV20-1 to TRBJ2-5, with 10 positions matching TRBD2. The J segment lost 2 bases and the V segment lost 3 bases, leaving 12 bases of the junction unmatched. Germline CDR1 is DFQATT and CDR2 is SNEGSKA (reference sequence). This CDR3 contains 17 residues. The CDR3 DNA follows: TGCAGTGCTAGGGAAATCCAGCGGGGGGGCTGGCAAGAGACCCAGTACTTC. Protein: CSAREIQRGGWQETQYF.

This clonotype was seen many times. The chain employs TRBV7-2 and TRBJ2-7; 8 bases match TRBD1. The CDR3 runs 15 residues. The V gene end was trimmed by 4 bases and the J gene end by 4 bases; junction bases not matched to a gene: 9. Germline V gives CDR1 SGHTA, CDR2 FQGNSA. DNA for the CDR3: TGTGCCAGCAGCTACGGCTTGGACAGGGAATACGAGCAGTACTTC. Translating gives CASSYGLDREYEQYF.

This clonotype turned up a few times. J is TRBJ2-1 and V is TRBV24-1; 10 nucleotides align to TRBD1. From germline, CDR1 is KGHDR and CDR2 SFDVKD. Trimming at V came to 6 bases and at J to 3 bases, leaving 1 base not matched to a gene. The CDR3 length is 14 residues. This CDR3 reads CATSRTGGYNEQFF. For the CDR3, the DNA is TGTGCCACCAGTCGGACAGGGGGCTACAATGAGCAGTTCTTC.

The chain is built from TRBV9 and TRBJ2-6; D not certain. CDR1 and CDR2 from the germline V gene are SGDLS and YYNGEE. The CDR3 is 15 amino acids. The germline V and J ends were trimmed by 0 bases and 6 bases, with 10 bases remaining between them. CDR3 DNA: TGTGCCAGCAGCGTAGGTGTGGGATCGGCCAACGTCCTGACTTTC. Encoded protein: CASSVGVGSANVLTF.

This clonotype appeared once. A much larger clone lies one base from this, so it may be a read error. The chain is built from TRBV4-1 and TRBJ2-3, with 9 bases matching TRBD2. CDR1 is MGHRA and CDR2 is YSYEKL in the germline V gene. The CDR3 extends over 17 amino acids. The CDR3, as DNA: TGCGCCAGCAGCCAAAGGTCTAGCGGGGATAGCACAGATACGCAGGATTTT. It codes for CASSQRSSGDSTDTQDF.

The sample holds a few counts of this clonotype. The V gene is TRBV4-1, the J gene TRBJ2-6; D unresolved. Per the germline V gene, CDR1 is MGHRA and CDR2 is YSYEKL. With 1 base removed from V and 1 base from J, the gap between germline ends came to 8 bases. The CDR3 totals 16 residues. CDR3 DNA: TGCGCCAGCAGCCAAGGTGTAACTTCTGGGGCCAACGTCCTGACTTTC. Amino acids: CASSQGVTSGANVLTF.

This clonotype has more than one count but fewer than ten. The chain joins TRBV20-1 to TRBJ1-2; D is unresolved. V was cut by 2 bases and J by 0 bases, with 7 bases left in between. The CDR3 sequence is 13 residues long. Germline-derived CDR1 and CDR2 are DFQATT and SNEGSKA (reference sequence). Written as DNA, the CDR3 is TGCAGTGCTAGACCGGGAGCTAACTATGGCTACACCTTC. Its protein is CSARPGANYGYTF.

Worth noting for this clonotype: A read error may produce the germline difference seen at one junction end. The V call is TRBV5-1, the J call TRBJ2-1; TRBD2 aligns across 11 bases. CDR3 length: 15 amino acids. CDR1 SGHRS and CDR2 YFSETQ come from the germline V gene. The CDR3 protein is CVSSSTSGVGNEQFF. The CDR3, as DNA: TGCGTCAGCAGTTCGACTAGCGGGGTCGGCAATGAGCAGTTCTTC.

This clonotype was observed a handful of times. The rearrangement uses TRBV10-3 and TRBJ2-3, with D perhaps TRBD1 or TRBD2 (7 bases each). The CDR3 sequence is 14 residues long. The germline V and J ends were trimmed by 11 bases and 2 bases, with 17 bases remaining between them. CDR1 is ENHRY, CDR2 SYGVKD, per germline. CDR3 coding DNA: TGTGCCGGACGTCAGGGGGGGGTCACAGATACGCAGTATTTT. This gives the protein CAGRQGGVTDTQYF.

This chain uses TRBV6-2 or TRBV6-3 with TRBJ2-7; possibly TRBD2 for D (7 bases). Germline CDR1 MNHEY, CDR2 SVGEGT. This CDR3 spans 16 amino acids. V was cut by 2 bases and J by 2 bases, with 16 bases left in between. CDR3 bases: TGTGCCAGCAGTTACCCGCGGGGGCAAACAACCTACGAGCAGTACTTC. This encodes CASSYPRGQTTYEQYF.

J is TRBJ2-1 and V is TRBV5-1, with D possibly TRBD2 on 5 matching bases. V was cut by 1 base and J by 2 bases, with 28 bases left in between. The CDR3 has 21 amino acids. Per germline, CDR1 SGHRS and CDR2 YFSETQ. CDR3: CASSLFTHVSGLTLTYNEQFF. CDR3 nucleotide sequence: TGCGCCAGCAGCTTGTTTACCCACGTGAGCGGCCTAACGTTGACCTACAATGAGCAGTTCTTC.

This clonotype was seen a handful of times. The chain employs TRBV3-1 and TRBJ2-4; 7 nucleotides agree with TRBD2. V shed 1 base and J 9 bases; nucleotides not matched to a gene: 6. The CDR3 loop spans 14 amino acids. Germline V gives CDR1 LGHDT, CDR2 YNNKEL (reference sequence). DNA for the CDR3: TGTGCCAGCAGCCAAGTCCGCGGCGGGAGCATTCAGTACTTC. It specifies CASSQVRGGSIQYF.

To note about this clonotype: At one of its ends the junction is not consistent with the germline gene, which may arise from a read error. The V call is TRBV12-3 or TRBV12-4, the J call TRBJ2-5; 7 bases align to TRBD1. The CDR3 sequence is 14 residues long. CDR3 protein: CAGSFGQEQETQYF. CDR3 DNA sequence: TGTGCCGGCAGTTTTGGACAGGAACAAGAGACCCAGTACTTC.

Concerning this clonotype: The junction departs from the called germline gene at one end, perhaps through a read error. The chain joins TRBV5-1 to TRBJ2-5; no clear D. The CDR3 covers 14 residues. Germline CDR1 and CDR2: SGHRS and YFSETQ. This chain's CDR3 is CASSFGQDQEAQYF. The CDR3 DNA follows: TGCGCCAGCAGCTTCGGTCAGGACCAAGAGGCCCAGTACTTC.

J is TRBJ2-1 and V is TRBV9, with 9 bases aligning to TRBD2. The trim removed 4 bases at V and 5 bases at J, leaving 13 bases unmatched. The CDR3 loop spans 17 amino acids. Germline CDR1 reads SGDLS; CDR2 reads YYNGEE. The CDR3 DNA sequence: TGTGCCAGCAGCATAGGAACTAGCGGGCGGGTCCACAATGAGCAGTTCTTC. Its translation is CASSIGTSGRVHNEQFF. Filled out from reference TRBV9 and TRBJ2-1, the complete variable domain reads DSGVTQTPKHLITATGQRVTLRCSPRSGDLSVYWYQQSLDQGLQFLIQYYNGEERAKGNILERFSAQQFPDLHSELNLSSLELGDSALYFCASSIGTSGRVHNEQFFGPGTRLTVL.

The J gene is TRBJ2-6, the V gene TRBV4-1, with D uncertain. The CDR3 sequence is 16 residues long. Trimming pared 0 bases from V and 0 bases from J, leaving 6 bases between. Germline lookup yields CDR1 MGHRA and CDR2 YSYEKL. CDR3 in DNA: TGCGCCAGCAGCCAAGATGGGCGCTCTGGGGCCAACGTCCTGACTTTC. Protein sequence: CASSQDGRSGANVLTF.

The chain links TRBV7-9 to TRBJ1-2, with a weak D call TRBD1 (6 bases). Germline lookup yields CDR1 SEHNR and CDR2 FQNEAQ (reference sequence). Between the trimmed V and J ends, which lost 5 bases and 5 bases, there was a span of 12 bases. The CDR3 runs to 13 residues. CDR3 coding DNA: TGTGCCAGCAGCCCACCCGGGACATATGGCTACACCTTC. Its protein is CASSPPGTYGYTF.

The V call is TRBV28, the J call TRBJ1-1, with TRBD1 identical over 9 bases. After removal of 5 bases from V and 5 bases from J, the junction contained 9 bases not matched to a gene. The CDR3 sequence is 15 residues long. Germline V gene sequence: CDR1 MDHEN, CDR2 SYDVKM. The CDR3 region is CASSSTGTGRTEAFF. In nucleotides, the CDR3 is TGTGCCAGCAGTAGTACCGGGACAGGGAGGACTGAAGCTTTCTTT.

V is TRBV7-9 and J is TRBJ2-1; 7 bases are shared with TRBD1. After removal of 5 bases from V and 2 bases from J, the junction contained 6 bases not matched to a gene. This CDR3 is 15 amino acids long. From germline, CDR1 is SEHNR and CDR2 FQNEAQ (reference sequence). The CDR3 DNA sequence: TGTGCCAGCAGCCGACAGACAGGGACCTACAATGAGCAGTTCTTC. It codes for CASSRQTGTYNEQFF.

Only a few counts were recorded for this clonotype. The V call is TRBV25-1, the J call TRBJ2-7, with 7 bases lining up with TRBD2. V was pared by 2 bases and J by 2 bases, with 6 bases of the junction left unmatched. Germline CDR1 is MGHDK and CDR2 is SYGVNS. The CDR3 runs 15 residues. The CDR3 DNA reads TGTGCCAGCAGTGAACCATCGGGGGGTACCTACGAGCAGTACTTC. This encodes CASSEPSGGTYEQYF.